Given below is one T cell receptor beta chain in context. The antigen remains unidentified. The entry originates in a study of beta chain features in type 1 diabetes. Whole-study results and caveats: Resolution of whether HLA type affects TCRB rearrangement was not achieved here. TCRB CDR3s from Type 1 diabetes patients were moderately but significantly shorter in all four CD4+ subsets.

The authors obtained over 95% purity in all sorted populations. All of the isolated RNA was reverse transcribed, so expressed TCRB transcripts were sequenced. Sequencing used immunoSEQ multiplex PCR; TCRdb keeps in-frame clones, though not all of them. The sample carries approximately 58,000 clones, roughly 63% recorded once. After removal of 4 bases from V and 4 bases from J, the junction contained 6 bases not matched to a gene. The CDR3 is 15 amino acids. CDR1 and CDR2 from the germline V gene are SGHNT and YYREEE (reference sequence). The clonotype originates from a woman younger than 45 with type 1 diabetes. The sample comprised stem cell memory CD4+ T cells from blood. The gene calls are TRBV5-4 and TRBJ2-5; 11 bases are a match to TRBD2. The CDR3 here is CASSTGLAVLETQYF. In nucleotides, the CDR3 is TGTGCCAGCAGCACGGGACTAGCGGTCTTAGAGACCCAGTACTTC.